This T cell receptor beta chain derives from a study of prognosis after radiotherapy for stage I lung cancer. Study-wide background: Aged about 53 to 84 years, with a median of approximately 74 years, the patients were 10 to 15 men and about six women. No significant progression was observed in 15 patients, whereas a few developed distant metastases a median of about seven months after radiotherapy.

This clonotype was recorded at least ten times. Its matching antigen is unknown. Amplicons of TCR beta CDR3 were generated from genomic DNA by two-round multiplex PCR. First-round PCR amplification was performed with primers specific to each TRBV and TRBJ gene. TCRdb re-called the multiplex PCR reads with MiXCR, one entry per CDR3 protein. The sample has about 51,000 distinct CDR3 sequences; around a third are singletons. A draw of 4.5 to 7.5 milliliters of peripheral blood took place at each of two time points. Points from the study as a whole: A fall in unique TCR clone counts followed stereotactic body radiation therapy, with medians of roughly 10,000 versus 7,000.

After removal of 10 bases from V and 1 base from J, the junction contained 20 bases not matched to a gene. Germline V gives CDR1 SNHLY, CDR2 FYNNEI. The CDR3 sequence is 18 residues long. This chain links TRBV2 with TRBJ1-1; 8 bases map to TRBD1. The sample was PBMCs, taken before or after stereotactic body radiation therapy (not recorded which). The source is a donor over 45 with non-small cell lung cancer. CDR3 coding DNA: TGTGCCACCAACGGGGCGGACAGGGCGAGGAGAGCGAACACTGAAGCTTTCTTT. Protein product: CATNGADRARRANTEAFF.